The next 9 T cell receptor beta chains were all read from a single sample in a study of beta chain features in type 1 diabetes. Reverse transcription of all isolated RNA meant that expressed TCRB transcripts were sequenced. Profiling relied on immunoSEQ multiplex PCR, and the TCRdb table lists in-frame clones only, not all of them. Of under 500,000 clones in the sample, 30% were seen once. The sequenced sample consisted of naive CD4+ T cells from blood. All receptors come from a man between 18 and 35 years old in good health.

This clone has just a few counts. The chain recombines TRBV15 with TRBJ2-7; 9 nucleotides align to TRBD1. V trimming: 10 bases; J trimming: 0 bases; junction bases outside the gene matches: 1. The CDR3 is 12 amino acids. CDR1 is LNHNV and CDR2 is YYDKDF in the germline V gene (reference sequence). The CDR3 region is CARDRASYEQYF. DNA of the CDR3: TGTGCCAGGGACAGGGCCTCCTACGAGCAGTACTTC.

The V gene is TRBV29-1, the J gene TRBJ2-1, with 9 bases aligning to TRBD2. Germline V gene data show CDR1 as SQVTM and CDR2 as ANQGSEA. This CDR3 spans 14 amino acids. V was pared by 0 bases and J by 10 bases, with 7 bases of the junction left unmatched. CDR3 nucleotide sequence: TGCAGCGTTGAAGAGCGGGAGGGCTTATGGGAGCAGTTCTTC. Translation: CSVEEREGLWEQFF.

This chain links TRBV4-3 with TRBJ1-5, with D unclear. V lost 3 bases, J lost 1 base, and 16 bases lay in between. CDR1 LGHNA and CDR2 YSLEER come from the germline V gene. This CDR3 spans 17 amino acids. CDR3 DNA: TGCGCCAGCAGCCAGATGGCTGGGCGGGGAAGCAATCAGCCCCAGCATTTT. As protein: CASSQMAGRGSNQPQHF.

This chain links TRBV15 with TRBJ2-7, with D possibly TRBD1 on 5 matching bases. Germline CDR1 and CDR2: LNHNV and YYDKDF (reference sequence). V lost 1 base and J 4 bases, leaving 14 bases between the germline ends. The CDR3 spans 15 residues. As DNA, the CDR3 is TGTGCCACCAGCAGAGGTTCGGGCAGGGCTTACGAGCAGTACTTC. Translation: CATSRGSGRAYEQYF.

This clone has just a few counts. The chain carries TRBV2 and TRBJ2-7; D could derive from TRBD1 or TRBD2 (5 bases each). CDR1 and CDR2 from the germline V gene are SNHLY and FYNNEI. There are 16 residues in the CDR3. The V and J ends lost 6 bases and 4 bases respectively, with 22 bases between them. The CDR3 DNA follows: TGTGCCAGCAGGCGCCCCCAGGGTCAACGGGGTTACGAGCAGTACTTC. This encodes CASRRPQGQRGYEQYF.

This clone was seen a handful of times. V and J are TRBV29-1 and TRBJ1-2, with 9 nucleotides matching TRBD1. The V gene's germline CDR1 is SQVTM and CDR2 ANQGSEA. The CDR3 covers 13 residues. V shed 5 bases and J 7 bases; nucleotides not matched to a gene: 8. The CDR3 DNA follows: TGCAGCGTTCCGGGACAGGGAATCACTGGCTACACCTTC. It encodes CSVPGQGITGYTF.

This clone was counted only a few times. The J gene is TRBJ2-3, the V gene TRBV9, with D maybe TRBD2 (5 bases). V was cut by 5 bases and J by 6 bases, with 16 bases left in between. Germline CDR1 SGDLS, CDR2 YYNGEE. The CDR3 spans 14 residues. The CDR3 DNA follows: TGTGCCAGCAGATTGGACTTAGGGAGCGATACGCAGTATTTT. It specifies CASRLDLGSDTQYF.

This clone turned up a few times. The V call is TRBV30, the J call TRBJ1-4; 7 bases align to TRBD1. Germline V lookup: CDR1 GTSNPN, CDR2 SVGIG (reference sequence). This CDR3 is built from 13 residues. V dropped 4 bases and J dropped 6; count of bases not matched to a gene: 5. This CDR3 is CAWTRDRDEKLFF. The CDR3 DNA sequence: TGTGCCTGGACACGGGACAGAGATGAAAAACTGTTTTTT.

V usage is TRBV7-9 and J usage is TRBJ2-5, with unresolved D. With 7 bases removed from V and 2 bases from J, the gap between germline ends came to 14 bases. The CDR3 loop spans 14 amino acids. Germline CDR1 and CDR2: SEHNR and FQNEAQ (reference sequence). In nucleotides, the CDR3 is TGTGCCAGCATCTCCTCCGGGCAGCAAGAGACCCAGTACTTC. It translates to CASISSGQQETQYF.